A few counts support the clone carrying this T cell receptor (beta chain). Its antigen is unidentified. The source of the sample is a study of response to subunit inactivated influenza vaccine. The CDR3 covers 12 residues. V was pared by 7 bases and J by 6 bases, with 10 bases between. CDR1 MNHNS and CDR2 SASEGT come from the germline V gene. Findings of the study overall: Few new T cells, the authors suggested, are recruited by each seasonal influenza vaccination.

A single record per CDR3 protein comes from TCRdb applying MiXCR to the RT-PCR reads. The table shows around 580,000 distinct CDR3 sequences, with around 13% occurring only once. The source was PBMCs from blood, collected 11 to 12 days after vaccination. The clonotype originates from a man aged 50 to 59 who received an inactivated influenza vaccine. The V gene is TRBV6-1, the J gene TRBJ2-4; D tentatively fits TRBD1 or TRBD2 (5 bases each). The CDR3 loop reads CASTAGTNIQYF. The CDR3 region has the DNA TGTGCCAGCACCGCAGGGACAAACATTCAGTACTTC.